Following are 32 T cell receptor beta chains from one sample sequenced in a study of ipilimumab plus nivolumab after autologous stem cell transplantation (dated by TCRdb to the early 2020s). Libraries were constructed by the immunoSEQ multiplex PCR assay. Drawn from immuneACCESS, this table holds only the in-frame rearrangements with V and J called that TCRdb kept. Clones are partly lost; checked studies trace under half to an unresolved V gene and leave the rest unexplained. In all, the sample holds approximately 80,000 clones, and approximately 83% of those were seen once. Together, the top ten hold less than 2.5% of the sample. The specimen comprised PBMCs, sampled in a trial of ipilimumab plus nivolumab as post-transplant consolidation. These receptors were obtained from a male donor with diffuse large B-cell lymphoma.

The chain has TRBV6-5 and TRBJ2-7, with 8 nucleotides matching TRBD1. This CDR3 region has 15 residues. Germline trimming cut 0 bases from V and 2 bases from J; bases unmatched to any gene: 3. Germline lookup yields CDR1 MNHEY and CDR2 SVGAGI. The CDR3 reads CASSYSKDRAYEQYF. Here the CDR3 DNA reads TGTGCCAGCAGTTACTCGAAGGACAGGGCCTACGAGCAGTACTTC.

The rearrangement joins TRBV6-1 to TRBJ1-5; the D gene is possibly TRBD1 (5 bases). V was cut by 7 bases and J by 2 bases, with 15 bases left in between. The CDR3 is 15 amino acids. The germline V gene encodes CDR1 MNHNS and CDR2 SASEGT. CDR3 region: CASTETVFGNQPQHF. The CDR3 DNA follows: TGTGCCAGCACTGAGACAGTATTTGGCAATCAGCCCCAGCATTTT.

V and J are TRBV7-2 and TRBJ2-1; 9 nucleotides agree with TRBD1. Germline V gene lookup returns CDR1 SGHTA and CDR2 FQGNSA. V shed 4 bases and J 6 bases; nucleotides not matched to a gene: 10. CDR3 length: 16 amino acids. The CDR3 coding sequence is TGTGCCAGCAGCTACCCCCGGGACAGGGCGACCAATGAGCAGTTCTTC. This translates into CASSYPRDRATNEQFF.

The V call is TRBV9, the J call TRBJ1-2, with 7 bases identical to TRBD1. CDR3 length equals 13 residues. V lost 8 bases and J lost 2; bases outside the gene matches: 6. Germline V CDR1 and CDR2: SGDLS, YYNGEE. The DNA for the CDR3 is TGTGCCAGTTCCCAGGGGGTAAACTATGGCTACACCTTC. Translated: CASSQGVNYGYTF.

The CDR3 region is CASSLLVRGETQYF. The DNA for the CDR3 is TGTGCCAGCAGCTTACTGGTCCGAGGAGAGACCCAGTACTTC. V is TRBV11-1 and J is TRBJ2-5, with no clear D. The CDR3 contains 14 residues. Looked up from germline, CDR1 is SGHAT and CDR2 is FQDESV (reference sequence). V was clipped by 2 bases and J by 4 bases, with 11 bases between them.

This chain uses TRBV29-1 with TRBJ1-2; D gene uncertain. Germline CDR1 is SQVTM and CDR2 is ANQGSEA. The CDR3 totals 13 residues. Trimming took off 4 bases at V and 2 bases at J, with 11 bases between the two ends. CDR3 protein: CSVATVQNYGYTF. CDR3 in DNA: TGCAGCGTTGCCACGGTCCAAAACTATGGCTACACCTTC. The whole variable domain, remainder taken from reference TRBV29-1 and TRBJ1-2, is SAVISQKPSRDICQRGTSLTIQCQVDSQVTMMFWYRQQPGQSLTLIATANQGSEATYESGFVIDKFPISRPNLTFSTLTVSNMSPEDSSIYLCSVATVQNYGYTFGSGTRLTVV.

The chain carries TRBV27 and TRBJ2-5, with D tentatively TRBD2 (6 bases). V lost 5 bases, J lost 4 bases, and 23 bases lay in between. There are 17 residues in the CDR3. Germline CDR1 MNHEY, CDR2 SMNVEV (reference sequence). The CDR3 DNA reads TGTGCCAGCAGTCCCGCCGGTACTAGCTCAAAGTTAGAGACCCAGTACTTC. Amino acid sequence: CASSPAGTSSKLETQYF.

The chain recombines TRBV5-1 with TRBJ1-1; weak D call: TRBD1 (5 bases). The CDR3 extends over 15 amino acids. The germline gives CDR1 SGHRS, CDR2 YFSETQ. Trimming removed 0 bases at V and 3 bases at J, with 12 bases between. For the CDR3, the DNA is TGCGCCAGCAGCTTGGAAGGGACGGGGTACACTGAAGCTTTCTTT. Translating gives CASSLEGTGYTEAFF.

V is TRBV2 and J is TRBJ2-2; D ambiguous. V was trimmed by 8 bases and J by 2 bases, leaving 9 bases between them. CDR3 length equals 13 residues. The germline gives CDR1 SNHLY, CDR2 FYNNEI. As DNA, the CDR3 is TGTGCCAGCTCAACTCACAACACCGGGGAGCTGTTTTTT. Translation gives CASSTHNTGELFF.

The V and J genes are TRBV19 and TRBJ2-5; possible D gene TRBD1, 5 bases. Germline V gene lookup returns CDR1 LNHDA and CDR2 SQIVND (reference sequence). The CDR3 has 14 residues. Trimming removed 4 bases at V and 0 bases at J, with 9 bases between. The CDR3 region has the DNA TGTGCCAGTAGTAGGGGCAGGTACCAAGAGACCCAGTACTTC. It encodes CASSRGRYQETQYF. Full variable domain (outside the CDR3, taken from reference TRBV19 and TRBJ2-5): DGGITQSPKYLFRKEGQNVTLSCEQNLNHDAMYWYRQDPGQGLRLIYYSQIVNDFQKGDIAEGYSVSREKKESFPLTVTSAQKNPTAFYLCASSRGRYQETQYFGPGTRLLVL.

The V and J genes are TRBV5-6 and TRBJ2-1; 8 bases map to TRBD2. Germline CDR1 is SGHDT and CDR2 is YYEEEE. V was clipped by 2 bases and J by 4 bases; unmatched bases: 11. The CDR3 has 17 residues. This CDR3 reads CASSFLNGGASYNEQFF. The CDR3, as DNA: TGTGCCAGCAGCTTCCTCAACGGGGGGGCTTCGTACAATGAGCAGTTCTTC.

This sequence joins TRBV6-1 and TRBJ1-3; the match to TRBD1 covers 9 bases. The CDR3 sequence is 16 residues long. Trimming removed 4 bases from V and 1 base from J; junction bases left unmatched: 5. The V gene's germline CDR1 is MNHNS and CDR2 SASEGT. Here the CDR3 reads CASSGSGTGSGNTIYF. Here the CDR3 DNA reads TGTGCCAGCAGTGGGTCCGGGACAGGGTCTGGAAACACCATATATTTT.

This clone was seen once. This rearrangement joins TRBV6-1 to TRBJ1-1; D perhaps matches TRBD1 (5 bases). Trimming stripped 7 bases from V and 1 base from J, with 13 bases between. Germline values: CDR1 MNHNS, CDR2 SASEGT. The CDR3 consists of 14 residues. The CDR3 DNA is TGTGCCAGCAACCCGGGACCCGGGAACACTGAAGCTTTCTTT. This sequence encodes CASNPGPGNTEAFF.

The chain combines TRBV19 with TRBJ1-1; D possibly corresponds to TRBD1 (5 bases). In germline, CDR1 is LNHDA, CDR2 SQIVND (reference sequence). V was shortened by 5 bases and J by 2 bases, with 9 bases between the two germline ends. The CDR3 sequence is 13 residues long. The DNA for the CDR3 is TGTGCCAGTAGTGATCAGGGCAACACTGAAGCTTTCTTT. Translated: CASSDQGNTEAFF.

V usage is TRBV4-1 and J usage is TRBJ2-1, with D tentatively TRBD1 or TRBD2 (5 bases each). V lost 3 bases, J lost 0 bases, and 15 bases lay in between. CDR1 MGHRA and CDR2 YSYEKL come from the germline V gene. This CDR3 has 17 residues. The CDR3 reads CASSQGPSVSSYNEQFF. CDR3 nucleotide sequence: TGCGCCAGCAGCCAGGGACCCTCGGTGAGCTCCTACAATGAGCAGTTCTTC.

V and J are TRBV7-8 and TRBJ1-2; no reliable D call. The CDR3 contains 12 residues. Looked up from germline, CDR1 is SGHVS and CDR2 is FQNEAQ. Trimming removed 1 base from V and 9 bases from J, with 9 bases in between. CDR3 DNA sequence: TGTGCCAGCAGCTTAGGTTCCTTGAGCTACACCTTC. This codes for CASSLGSLSYTF.

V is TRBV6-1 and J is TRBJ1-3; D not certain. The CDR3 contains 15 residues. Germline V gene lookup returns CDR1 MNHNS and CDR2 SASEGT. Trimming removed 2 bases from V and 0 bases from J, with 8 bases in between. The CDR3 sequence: CASSENGNSGNTIYF. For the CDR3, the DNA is TGTGCCAGCAGTGAAAATGGCAACTCTGGAAACACCATATATTTT.

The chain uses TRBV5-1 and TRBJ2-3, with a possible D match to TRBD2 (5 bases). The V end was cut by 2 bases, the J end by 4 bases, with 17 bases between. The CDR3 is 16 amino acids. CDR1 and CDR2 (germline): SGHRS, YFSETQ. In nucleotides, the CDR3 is TGCGCCAGCAGCTTAGGCTCCCCGAGGGTGTCAGATACGCAGTATTTT. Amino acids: CASSLGSPRVSDTQYF.

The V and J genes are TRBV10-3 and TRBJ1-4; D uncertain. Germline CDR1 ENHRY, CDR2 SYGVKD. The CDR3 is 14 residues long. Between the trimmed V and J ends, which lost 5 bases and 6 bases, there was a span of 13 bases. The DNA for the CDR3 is TGTGCCATCAGTCCTACAGCTCTCGATGAAAAACTGTTTTTT. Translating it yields CAISPTALDEKLFF.

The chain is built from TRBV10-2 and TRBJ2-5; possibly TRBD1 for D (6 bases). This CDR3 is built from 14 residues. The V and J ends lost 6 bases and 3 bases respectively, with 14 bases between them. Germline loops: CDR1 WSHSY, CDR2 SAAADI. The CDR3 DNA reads TGCGCCAGCAGGACCGAGGACAGAAAAGAGACCCAGTACTTC. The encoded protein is CASRTEDRKETQYF.

CDR3: CATSSDTAGAYEQYF. The CDR3, as DNA: TGTGCCACCAGCAGCGACACTGCCGGAGCGTACGAGCAGTACTTC. The chain is built from TRBV15 and TRBJ2-7; D unresolved. Germline V gives CDR1 LNHNV, CDR2 YYDKDF (reference sequence). The CDR3 has 15 residues. The V end lost 3 bases, the J end lost 4 bases, and 16 bases lay between the germline ends.

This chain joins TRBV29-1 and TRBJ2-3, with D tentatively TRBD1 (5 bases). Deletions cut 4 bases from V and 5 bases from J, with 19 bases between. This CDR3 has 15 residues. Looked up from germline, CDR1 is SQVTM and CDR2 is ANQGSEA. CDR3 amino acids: CSVVSTGGWGDTQYF. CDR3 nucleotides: TGCAGCGTTGTGTCAACAGGCGGTTGGGGAGATACGCAGTATTTT.

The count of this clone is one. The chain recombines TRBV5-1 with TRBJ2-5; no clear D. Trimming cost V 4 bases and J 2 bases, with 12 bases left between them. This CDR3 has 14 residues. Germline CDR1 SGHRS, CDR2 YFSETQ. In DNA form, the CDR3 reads TGCGCCAGCAGCCCATCATTGGGACAAGAGACCCAGTACTTC. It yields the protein CASSPSLGQETQYF. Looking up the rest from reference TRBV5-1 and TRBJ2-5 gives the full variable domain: KAGVTQTPRYLIKTRGQQVTLSCSPISGHRSVSWYQQTPGQGLQFLFEYFSETQRNKGNFPGRFSGRQFSNSRSEMNVSTLELGDSALYLCASSPSLGQETQYFGPGTRLLVL.

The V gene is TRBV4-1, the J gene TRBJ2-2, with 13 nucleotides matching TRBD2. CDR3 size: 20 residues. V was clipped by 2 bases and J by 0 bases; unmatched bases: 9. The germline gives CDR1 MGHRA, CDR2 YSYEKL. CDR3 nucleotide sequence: TGCGCCAGCAGCCAACGCGGAGGGACTAGCGGGGCTGCGAACACCGGGGAGCTGTTTTTT. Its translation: CASSQRGGTSGAANTGELFF.

DNA for the CDR3: TGTGCCAGCAGCTTGGCCCCTACAGGCAACTATGGCTACACCTTC. Its translation: CASSLAPTGNYGYTF. The chain recombines TRBV5-4 with TRBJ1-2; a possible D gene is TRBD1 (5 bases). The germline CDR1 and CDR2 sequences are SGHNT and YYREEE (reference sequence). Trimming cost V 0 bases and J 2 bases, with 11 bases left between them. This CDR3 is 15 amino acids long.

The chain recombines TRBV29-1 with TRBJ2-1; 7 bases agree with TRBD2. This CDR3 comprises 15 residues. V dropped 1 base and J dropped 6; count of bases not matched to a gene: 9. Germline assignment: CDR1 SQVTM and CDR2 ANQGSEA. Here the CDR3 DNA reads TGCAGCGTTGAAGTTGCGGGGGTAGGGGTCAATGAGCAGTTCTTC. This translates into CSVEVAGVGVNEQFF.

The CDR3 loop reads CSAGDRGRTF. CDR3 DNA sequence: TGCAGTGCAGGGGACAGGGGTAGGACCTTC. The chain uses TRBV20-1 and TRBJ1-2, with 10 bases matching TRBD1. The length of the CDR3 is 10 residues. V gave up 6 bases and J gave up 14 bases; unmatched junction bases: 6. Germline V gives CDR1 DFQATT, CDR2 SNEGSKA (reference sequence).

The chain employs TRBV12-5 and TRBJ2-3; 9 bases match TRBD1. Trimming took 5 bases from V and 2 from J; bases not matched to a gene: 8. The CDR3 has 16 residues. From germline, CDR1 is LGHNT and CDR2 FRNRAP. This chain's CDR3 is CASGHGQGTITDTQYF. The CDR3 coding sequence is TGTGCTAGTGGTCATGGACAGGGGACAATCACAGATACGCAGTATTTT.

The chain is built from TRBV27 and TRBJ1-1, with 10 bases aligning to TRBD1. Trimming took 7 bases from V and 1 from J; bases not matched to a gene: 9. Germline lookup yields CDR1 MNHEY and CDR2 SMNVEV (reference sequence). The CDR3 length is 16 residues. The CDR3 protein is CASKSGTGVRNTEAFF. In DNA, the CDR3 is TGTGCCAGCAAGTCCGGGACAGGGGTCCGGAACACTGAAGCTTTCTTT.

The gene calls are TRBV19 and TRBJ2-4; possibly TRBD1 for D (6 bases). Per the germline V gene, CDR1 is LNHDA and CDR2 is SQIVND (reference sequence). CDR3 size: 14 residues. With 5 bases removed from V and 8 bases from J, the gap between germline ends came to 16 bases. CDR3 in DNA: TGTGCCAGTAGTCTAATCAGGGGATCGGACATTCAGTACTTC. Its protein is CASSLIRGSDIQYF.

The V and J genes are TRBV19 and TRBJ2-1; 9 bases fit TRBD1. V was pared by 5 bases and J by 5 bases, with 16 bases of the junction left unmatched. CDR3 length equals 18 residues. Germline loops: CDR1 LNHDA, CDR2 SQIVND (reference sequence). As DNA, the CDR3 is TGTGCCAGTAGTCCCCGACCGAACAGGGGGCTCTACAACAATGAGCAGTTCTTC. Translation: CASSPRPNRGLYNNEQFF.

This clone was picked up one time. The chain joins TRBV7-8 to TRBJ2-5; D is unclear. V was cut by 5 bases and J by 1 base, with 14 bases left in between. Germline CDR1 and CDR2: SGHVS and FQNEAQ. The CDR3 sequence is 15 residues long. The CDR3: CASSDQATLQETQYF. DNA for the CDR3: TGTGCCAGCAGCGACCAAGCCACACTCCAAGAGACCCAGTACTTC.